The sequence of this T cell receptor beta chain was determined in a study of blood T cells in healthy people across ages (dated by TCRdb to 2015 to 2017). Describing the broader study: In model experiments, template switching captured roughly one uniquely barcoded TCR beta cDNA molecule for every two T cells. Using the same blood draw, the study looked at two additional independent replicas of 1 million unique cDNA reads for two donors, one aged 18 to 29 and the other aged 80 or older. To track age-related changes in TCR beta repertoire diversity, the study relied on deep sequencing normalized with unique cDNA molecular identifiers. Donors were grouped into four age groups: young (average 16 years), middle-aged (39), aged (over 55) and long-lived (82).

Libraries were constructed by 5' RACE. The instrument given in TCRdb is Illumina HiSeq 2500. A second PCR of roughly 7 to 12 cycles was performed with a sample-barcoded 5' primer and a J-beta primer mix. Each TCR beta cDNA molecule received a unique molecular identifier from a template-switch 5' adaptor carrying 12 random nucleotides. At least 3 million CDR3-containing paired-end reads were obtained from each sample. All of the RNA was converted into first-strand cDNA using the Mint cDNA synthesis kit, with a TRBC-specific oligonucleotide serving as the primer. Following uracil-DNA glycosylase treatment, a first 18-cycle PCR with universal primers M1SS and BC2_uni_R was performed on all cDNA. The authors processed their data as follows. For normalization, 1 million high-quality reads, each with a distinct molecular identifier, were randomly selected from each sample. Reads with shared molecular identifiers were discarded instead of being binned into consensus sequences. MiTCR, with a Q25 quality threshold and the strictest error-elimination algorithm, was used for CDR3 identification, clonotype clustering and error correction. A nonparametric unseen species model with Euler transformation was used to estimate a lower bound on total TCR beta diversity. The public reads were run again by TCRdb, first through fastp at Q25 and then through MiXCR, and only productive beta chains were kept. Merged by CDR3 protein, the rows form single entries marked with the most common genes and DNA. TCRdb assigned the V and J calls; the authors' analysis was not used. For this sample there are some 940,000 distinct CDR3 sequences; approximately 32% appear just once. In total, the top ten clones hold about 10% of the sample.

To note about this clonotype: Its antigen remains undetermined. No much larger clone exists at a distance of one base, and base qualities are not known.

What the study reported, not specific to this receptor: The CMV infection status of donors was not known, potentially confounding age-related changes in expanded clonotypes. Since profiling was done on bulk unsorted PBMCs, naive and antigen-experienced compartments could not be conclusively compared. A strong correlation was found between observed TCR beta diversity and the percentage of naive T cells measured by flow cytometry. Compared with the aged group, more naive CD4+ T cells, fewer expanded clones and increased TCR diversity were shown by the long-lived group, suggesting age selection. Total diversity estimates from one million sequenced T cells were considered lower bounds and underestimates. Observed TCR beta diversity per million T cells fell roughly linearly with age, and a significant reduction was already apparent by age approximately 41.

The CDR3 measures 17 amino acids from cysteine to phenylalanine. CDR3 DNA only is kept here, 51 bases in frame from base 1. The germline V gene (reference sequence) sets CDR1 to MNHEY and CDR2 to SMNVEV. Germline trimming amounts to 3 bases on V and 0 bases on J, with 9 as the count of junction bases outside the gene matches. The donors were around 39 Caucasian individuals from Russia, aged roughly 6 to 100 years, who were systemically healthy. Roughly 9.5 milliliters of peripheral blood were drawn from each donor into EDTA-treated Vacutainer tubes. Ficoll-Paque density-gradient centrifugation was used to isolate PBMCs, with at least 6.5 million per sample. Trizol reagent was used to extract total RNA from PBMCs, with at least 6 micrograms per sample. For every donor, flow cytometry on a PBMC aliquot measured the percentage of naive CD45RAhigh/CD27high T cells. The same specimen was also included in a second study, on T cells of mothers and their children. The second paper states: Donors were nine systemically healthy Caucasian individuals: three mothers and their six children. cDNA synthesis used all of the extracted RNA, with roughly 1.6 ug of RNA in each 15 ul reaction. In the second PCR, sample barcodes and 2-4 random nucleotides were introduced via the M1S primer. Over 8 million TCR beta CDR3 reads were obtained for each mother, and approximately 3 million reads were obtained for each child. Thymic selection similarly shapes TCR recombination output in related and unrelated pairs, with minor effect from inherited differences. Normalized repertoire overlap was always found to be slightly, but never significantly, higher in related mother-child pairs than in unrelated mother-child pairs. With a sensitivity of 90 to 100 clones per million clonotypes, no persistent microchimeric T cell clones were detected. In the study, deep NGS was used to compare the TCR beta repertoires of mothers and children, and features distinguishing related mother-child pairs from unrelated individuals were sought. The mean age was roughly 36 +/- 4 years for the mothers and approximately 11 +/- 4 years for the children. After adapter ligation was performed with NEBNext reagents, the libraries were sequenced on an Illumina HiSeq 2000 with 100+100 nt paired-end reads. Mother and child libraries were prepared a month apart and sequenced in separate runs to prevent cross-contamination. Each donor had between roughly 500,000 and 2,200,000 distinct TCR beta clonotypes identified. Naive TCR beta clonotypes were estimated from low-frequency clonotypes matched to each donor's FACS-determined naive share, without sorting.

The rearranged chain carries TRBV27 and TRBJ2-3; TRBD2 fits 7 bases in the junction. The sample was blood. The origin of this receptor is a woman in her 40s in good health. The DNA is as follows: TGTGCCAGCAGTTTCCGACTAGCCAGAACTAGCACAGATACGCAGTATTTT. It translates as CASSFRLARTSTDTQYF.